This entry lists 10 T cell receptor beta chains sequenced from one sample in a study of blood T cell repertoires in COVID-19. Profiled with immunoSEQ multiplex PCR; TCRdb holds only in-frame clones, not every one. The table lists under 350,000 clones, 80% to 90% of them singletons. The sequencing input was PBMCs or T cells enriched from blood (not recorded which). These receptors were collected from a woman aged 40 to 50 with acute COVID-19.

The V call is TRBV5-5, the J call TRBJ1-4; TRBD1 agrees at 10 bases. The V and J ends lost 4 bases and 0 bases, in that order; junction bases with no gene match: 6. Germline V CDR1 and CDR2: SGHKS, YYEKEE (reference sequence). The CDR3 covers 17 residues. This CDR3 is CASSPWDRGSTNEKLFF. The DNA of the CDR3 is TGTGCCAGCAGCCCCTGGGACAGGGGCTCAACTAATGAAAAACTGTTTTTT.

This clone was seen only once. The rearrangement joins TRBV5-6 to TRBJ1-2; no clear D. Trimming left V 3 bases short and J 4 bases short, with 28 bases between. Per germline, CDR1 SGHDT and CDR2 YYEEEE. The CDR3 is 19 residues long. CDR3 protein: CASSSGLGPRRPDSYGYTF. Written as DNA, the CDR3 is TGTGCCAGCAGCTCTGGATTGGGTCCTAGACGCCCCGACTCCTATGGCTACACCTTC.

The V and J genes are TRBV25-1 and TRBJ2-3; 10 bases map to TRBD2. V dropped 4 bases and J dropped 2; count of bases not matched to a gene: 3. Germline CDR1 and CDR2: MGHDK and SYGVNS. The CDR3 sequence is 15 residues long. The CDR3 spells CASSGTSGLTDTQYF. For the CDR3, the DNA is TGTGCCAGCAGTGGGACTAGCGGCCTCACAGATACGCAGTATTTT.

The V call is TRBV27, the J call TRBJ1-4; 7 bases match TRBD1. CDR1 is MNHEY and CDR2 is SMNVEV in the germline V gene (reference sequence). V was clipped by 6 bases and J by 8 bases; unmatched bases: 9. CDR3 size: 14 residues. In DNA form, the CDR3 reads TGTGCCAGCAGACTCCGGGACAGTTCGGAAAAACTGTTTTTT. Translation: CASRLRDSSEKLFF.

The chain uses TRBV12-1 and TRBJ1-5; whether TRBD1, the table's D call, matches the DNA was not checked. TRBV12-1 is a recognized pseudogene. The CDR3 length is 20 residues. This chain's CDR3 is CANLQGAGAFSPGGNQPQHF. CDR3 DNA sequence: TGTGCCAACCTACAGGGCGCCGGTGCGTTCTCTCCAGGGGGCAATCAGCCCCAGCATTTT.

The rearrangement joins TRBV6-5 to TRBJ1-2; D is undetermined. Trimming stripped 6 bases from V and 7 bases from J, with 15 bases between. The CDR3 contains 13 residues. Germline values: CDR1 MNHEY, CDR2 SVGAGI. CDR3 protein: CASSAKGRVGYTF. CDR3 DNA sequence: TGTGCCAGCAGCGCCAAAGGGCGGGTTGGCTACACCTTC.

Of note for this clone: Other DNA sequences from this sample encode an identical CDR3 as well. The chain is built from TRBV7-2 and TRBJ1-2; the D gene is possibly TRBD1 (5 bases). V gave up 4 bases and J gave up 0 bases, with 6 bases separating them. CDR1 is SGHTA, CDR2 FQGNSA, per germline. The CDR3 loop spans 13 amino acids. Here the CDR3 DNA reads TGTGCCAGCAGCTCCAGGGCTAACTATGGCTACACCTTC. As protein: CASSSRANYGYTF. The full variable domain, completed using reference TRBV7-2 and TRBJ1-2, is GAGVSQSPSNKVTEKGKDVELRCDPISGHTALYWYRQSLGQGLEFLIYFQGNSAPDKSGLPSDRFSAERTGGSVSTLTIQRTQQEDSAVYLCASSSRANYGYTFGSGTRLTVV.

This clone came up once. This chain joins TRBV6-5 and TRBJ2-7; TRBD1 aligns across 7 bases. The trim removed 7 bases at V and 2 bases at J, leaving 5 bases unmatched. This CDR3 has 13 amino acids. Looked up from germline, CDR1 is MNHEY and CDR2 is SVGAGI. CDR3: CASTPGQAYEQYF. Here the CDR3 DNA reads TGTGCCAGCACCCCCGGACAGGCCTACGAGCAGTACTTC.

This rearrangement joins TRBV2 to TRBJ2-5, with D tentatively TRBD2 (5 bases). The length of the CDR3 is 15 residues. CDR1 is SNHLY, CDR2 FYNNEI, per germline. Trimming stripped 3 bases from V and 5 bases from J, with 16 bases between. CDR3 residues: CASSEAASFSETQYF. CDR3 coding DNA: TGTGCCAGCAGTGAGGCGGCTAGCTTTTCGGAGACCCAGTACTTC.

J is TRBJ2-3 and V is TRBV10-1, with 7 bases aligning to TRBD2. Germline-derived CDR1 and CDR2 are WNHNN and SYGVQD (reference sequence). This CDR3 contains 17 residues. V shed 0 bases and J 0 bases; nucleotides not matched to a gene: 6. DNA for the CDR3: TGCGCCAGCAGTGAGTCTCTAGCGGATGCGAGCACAGATACGCAGTATTTT. Residues: CASSESLADASTDTQYF.